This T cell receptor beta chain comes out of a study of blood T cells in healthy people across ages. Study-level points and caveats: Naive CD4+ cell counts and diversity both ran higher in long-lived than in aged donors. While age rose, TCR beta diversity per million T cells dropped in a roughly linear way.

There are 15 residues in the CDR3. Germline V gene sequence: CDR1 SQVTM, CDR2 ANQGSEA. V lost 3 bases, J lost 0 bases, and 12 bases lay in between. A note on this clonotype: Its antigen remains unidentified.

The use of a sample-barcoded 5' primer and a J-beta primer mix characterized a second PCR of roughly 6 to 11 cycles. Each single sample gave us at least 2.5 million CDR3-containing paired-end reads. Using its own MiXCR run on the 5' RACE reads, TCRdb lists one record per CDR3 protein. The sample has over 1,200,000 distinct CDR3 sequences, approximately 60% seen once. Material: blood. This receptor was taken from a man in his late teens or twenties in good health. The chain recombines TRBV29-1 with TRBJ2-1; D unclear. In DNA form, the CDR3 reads TGCAGCGTTGAGGGCATACAGAGCTCCTACAATGAGCAGTTCTTC. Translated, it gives CSVEGIQSSYNEQFF.